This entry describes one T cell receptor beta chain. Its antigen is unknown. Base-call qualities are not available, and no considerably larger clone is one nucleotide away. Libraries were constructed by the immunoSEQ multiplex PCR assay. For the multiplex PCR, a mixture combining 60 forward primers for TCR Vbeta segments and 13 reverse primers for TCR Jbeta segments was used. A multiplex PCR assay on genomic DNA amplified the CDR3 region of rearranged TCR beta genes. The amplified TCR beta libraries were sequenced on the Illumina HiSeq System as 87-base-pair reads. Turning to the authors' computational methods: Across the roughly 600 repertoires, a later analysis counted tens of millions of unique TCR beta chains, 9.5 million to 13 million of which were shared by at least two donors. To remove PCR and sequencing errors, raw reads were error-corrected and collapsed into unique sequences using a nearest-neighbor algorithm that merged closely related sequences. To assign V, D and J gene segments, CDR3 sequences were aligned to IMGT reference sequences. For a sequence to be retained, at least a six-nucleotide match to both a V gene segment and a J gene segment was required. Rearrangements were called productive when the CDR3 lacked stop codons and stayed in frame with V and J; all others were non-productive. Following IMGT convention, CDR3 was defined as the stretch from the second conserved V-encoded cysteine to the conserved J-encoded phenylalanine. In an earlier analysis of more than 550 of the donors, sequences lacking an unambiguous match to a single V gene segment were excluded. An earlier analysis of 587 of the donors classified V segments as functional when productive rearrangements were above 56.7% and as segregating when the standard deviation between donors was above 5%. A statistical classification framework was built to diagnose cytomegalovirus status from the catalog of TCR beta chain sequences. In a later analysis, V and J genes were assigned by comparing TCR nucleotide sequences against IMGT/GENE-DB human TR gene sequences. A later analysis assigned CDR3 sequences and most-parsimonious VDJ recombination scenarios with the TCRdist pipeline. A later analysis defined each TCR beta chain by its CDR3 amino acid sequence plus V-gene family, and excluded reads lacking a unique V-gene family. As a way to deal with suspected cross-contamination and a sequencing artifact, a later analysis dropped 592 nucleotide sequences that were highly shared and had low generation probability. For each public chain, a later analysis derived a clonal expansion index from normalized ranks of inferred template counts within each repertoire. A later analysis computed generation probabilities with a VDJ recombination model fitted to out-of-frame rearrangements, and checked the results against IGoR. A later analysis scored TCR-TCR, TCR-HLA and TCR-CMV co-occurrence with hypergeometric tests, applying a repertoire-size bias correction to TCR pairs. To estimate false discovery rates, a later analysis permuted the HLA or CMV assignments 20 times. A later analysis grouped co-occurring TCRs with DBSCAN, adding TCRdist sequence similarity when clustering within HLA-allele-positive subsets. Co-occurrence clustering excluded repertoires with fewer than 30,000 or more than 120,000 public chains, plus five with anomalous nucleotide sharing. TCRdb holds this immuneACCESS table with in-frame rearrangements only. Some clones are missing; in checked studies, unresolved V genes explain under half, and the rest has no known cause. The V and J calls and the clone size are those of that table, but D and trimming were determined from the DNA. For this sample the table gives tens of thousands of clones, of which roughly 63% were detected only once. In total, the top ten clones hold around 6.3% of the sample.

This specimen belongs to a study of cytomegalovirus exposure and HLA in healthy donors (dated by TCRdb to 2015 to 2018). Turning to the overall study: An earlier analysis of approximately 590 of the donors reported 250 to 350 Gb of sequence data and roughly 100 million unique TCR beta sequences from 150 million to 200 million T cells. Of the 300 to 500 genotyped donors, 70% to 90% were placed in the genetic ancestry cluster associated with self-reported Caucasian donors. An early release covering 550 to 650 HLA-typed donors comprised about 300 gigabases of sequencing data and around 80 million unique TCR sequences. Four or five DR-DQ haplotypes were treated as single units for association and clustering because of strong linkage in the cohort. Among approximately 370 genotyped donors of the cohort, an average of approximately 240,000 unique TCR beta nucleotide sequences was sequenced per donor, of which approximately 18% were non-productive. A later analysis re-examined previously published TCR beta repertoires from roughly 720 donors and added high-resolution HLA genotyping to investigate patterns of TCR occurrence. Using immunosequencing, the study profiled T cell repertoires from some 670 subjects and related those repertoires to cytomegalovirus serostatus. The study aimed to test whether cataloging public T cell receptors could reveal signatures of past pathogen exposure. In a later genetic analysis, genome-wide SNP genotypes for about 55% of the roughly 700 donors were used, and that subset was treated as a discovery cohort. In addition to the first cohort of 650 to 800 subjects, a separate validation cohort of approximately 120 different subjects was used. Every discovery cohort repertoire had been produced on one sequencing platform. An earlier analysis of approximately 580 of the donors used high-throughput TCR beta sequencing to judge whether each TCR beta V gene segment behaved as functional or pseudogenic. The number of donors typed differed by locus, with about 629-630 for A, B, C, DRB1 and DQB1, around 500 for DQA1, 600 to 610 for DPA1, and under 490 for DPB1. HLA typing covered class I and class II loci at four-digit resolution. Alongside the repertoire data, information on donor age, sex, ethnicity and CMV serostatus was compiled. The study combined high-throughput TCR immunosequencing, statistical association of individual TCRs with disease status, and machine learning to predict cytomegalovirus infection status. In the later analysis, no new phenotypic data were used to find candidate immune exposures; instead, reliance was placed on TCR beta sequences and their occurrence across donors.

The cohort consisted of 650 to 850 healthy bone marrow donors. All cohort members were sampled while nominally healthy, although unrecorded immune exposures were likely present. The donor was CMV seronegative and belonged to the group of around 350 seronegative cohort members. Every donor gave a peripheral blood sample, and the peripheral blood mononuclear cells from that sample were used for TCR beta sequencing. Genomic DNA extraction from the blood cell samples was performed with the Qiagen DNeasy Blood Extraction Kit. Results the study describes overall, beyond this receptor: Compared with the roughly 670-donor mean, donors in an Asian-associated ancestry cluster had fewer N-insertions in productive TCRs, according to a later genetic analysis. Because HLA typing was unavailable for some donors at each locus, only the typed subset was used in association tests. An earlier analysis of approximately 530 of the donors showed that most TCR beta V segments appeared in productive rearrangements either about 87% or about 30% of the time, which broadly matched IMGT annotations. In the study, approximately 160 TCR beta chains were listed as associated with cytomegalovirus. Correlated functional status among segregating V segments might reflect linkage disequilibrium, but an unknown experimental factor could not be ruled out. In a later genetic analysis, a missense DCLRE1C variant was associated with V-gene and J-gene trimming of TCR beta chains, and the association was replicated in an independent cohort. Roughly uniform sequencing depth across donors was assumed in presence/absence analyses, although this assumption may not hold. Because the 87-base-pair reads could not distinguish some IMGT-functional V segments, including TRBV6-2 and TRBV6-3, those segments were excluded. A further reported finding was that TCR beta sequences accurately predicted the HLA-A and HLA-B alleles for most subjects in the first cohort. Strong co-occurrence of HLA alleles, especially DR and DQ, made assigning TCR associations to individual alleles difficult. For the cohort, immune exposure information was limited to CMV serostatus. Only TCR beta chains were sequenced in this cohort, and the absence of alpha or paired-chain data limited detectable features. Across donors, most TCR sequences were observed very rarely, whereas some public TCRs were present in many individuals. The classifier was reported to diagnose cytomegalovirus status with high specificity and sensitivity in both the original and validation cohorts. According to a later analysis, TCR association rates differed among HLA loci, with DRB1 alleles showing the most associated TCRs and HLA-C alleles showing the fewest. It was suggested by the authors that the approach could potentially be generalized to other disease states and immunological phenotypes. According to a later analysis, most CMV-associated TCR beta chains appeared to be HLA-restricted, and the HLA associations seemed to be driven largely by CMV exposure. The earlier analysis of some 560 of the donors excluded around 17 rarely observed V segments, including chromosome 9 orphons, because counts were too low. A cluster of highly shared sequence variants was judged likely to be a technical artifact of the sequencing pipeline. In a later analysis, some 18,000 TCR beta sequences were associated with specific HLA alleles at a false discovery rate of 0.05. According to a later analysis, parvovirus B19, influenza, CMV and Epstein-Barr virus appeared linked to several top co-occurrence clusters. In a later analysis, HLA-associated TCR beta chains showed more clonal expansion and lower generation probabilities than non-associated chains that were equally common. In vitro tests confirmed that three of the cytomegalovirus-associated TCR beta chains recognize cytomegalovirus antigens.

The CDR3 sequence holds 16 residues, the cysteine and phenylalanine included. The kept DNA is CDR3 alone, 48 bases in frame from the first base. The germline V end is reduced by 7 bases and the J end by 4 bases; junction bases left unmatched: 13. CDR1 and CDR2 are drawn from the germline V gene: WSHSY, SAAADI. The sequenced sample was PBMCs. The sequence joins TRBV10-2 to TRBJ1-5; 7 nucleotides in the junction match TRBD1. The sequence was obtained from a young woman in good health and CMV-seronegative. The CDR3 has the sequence CASTGMTGLRNQPQHF. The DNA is TGCGCCAGCACTGGGATGACAGGGTTACGTAATCAGCCCCAGCATTTT.